This T cell receptor beta chain was documented in a study of T cell responses to AZD1222 COVID-19 vaccine. Pooled together were second doses at about 4 or about 12 weeks. Findings of the study overall: Regions left unmutated in variants are reportedly the target of nearly half of spike-specific TCRs. Baseline seropositives among AZD1222 recipients totaled only six. Spike-spanning, vaccine-associated CD4 TCRs were dominant at 160-218 and 743-854.

On this clone itself: Its antigen is unidentified.

The protocol was immunoSEQ multiplex PCR, while the TCRdb copy is restricted to in-frame clones and leaves out a portion. The table has around 150,000 clones, approximately 92% seen once. With 7 bases removed from V and 1 base from J, the gap between germline ends came to 16 bases. Germline CDR1 and CDR2: SGHAT and FQNNGV. The CDR3 runs to 15 residues. Sequenced here: peripheral blood, sampled 28 days after the second AZD1222 dose. The clonotype comes from an adult who received the AZD1222 COVID-19 vaccine. The genes are TRBV11-2 and TRBJ1-1, with TRBD1 as a possible D gene (6 bases). The CDR3 protein is CASNHWGQGNTEAFF. CDR3 bases: TGTGCCAGCAACCATTGGGGGCAGGGGAACACTGAAGCTTTCTTT.